Below are 10 T cell receptor beta chains sequenced from a single sample in a study of technical replicates of blood from a few donors. Clones were read by immunoSEQ multiplex PCR, and TCRdb kept only the in-frame ones, dropping some. The data show approximately 60,000 clones, about 86% seen once. Sequences were obtained from PBMCs. Receptor source: a human donor in good health. Some clones in this sample may be carry-over from other donors' samples.

V and J are TRBV5-1 and TRBJ1-1; 8 bases agree with TRBD1. Germline values: CDR1 SGHRS, CDR2 YFSETQ. The V segment lost 4 bases and the J segment 1 base; nucleotides outside the gene matches: 3. The CDR3 is 14 residues long. In DNA, the CDR3 is TGCGCCAGCAGCAACAGGGGGGAGAACACTGAAGCTTTCTTT. It specifies CASSNRGENTEAFF.

This chain links TRBV6-1 with TRBJ2-7; TRBD1 matches at 8 bases. Germline lookup yields CDR1 MNHNS and CDR2 SASEGT. The CDR3 loop spans 14 amino acids. The V gene end was trimmed by 5 bases and the J gene end by 6 bases; junction bases not matched to a gene: 9. The CDR3 DNA follows: TGTGCCAGCAGTCCAGGGGGCCACGGGGTCGAGCAGTACTTC. Amino acid sequence: CASSPGGHGVEQYF.

About this clone: This same CDR3 is encoded by further DNA sequences in the sample. V usage is TRBV5-4 and J usage is TRBJ2-7, with 9 bases that match TRBD1. CDR3 size: 15 residues. Germline V gene data show CDR1 as SGHNT and CDR2 as YYREEE (reference sequence). The V and J ends lost 0 bases and 1 base, in that order; junction bases with no gene match: 2. CDR3 in DNA: TGTGCCAGCAGCTTGGCCGGGACAGGGTCCTACGAGCAGTACTTC. The encoded protein is CASSLAGTGSYEQYF.

The CDR3 nucleotides read TGCGCCAGCAGCCAAGTTCCGGGAGGGCCTAATGAGCAGTTCTTC. It yields the protein CASSQVPGGPNEQFF. The chain is built from TRBV4-1 and TRBJ2-1; 8 positions agree with TRBD2. V was clipped by 1 base and J by 7 bases; unmatched bases: 6. Germline CDR1 is MGHRA and CDR2 is YSYEKL. This CDR3 comprises 15 residues.

This chain joins TRBV2 and TRBJ2-3; D is uncertain. This CDR3 contains 12 residues. V was trimmed by 6 bases and J by 6 bases, leaving 10 bases between them. Germline V gives CDR1 SNHLY, CDR2 FYNNEI. This CDR3 is CASSPTTDTQYF. CDR3 nucleotide sequence: TGTGCCAGCAGCCCAACTACCGATACGCAGTATTTT.

This chain connects TRBV30 to TRBJ2-1; 9 nucleotides match TRBD2. Germline loops: CDR1 GTSNPN, CDR2 SVGIG (reference sequence). V dropped 3 bases and J dropped 4; count of bases not matched to a gene: 1. CDR3 length: 13 amino acids. The CDR3 DNA sequence: TGTGCCTGGAGCACTAGCGGGTACAATGAGCAGTTCTTC. Encoded protein: CAWSTSGYNEQFF.

The chain couples TRBV9 to TRBJ2-1, with no clear D. The CDR3 is 14 residues long. CDR1 and CDR2 (germline): SGDLS, YYNGEE. V was trimmed by 2 bases and J by 3 bases, leaving 9 bases between them. The chain's CDR3 is CASSVSDSYNEQFF. The CDR3, as DNA: TGTGCCAGCAGCGTCTCCGATAGCTACAATGAGCAGTTCTTC.

The genes are TRBV7-6 and TRBJ2-3; 7 nucleotides line up with TRBD1. Per germline, CDR1 SGHVS and CDR2 FNYEAQ. The V segment lost 5 bases and the J segment 1 base; nucleotides outside the gene matches: 6. The CDR3 extends over 15 amino acids. CDR3 region: CASSLGGLGTDTQYF. CDR3 nucleotide sequence: TGTGCCAGCAGCCTAGGGGGCCTCGGCACAGATACGCAGTATTTT.

The chain is built from TRBV5-1 and TRBJ2-7; D gene ambiguous. In germline, CDR1 is SGHRS, CDR2 YFSETQ. This CDR3 spans 12 amino acids. V was pared by 2 bases and J by 2 bases, with 5 bases between. CDR3 DNA: TGCGCCAGCAGCTTAACAACCTACGAGCAGTACTTC. Protein sequence: CASSLTTYEQYF.

The rearrangement links TRBV5-1 to TRBJ1-1, with 8 positions matching TRBD1. CDR3 length: 15 amino acids. The V gene end was trimmed by 5 bases and the J gene end by 4 bases; junction bases not matched to a gene: 10. The germline CDR1 and CDR2 sequences are SGHRS and YFSETQ. This CDR3 is CASRADRGGGTEAFF. DNA for the CDR3: TGCGCCAGCAGAGCCGACAGGGGAGGGGGCACTGAAGCTTTCTTT.